Listed below are T cell receptor beta chains from one sample, sequenced in a study of cytomegalovirus exposure and HLA in healthy donors. TCRdb's copy holds only in-frame clones and misses some; the assay was immunoSEQ multiplex PCR. The repertoire holds around 150,000 clones, with roughly 78% as singletons. The sequencing input was PBMCs. The receptor set was obtained from a man aged 25-45 years in good health. The CDR3 runs from the conserved cysteine through the conserved F or W. Fields, in order: CDR3 DNA, CDR3 protein, J gene, clone size, V gene, D gene. A D gene is named only where the DNA matches it firmly. Size is omitted from some rows. Given values are once, few, many or a class for expanded clones.

CDR3 DNA: TGTGCCAGCAGTCTCCTAGGGACAGGGTGGAGCATTCAGTACTTC; CDR3 protein: CASSLLGTGWSIQYF; J gene: TRBJ2-4; clone size: NA; V gene: TRBV27; D gene: TRBD1
CDR3 DNA: TGTGCCAGCAGCGTGGGGCTTAGCACAGATACGCAGTATTTT; CDR3 protein: CASSVGLSTDTQYF; J gene: TRBJ2-3; clone size: NA; V gene: TRBV9; D gene: NA
CDR3 DNA: TGTGCCAGCAGCCTTCGGACTACACTGGGTGAGCAGTACTTC; CDR3 protein: CASSLRTTLGEQYF; J gene: TRBJ2-7; clone size: NA; V gene: TRBV7-8; D gene: NA
CDR3 DNA: TGTGCCAGCAGTGGGGACTCCACCCGGTACAATGAGCAGTTCTTC; CDR3 protein: CASSGDSTRYNEQFF; J gene: TRBJ2-1; clone size: few; V gene: TRBV2; D gene: NA
CDR3 DNA: TGTGCCAGCAGAGATGGGACAGCCGGAAACACCATATATTTT; CDR3 protein: CASRDGTAGNTIYF; J gene: TRBJ1-3; clone size: NA; V gene: TRBV28; D gene: TRBD1
CDR3 DNA: TGTGCCAGCAGCCTAGAGGGACTCTACGGCGAGCAGTACTTC; CDR3 protein: CASSLEGLYGEQYF; J gene: TRBJ2-7; clone size: NA; V gene: TRBV13; D gene: NA
CDR3 DNA: TGTGCCAGCAGCAACAACAGGTATAGCAATCAGCCCCAGCATTTT; CDR3 protein: CASSNNRYSNQPQHF; J gene: TRBJ1-5; clone size: once; V gene: TRBV28; D gene: NA
CDR3 DNA: TGTGCCAGCAGACAGGAAACCTACGAGCAGTACTTC; CDR3 protein: CASRQETYEQYF; J gene: TRBJ2-7; clone size: NA; V gene: TRBV2; D gene: NA
CDR3 DNA: TGTGCCAGCTCACCTTATGAGGGAGGGAATCAGCCCCAGCATTTT; CDR3 protein: CASSPYEGGNQPQHF; J gene: TRBJ1-5; clone size: few; V gene: TRBV18; D gene: NA
CDR3 DNA: TGTGCCAGCAGTTACGGGGCAGGGGCTGGCGATGAGCAGTTCTTC; CDR3 protein: CASSYGAGAGDEQFF; J gene: TRBJ2-1; clone size: few; V gene: TRBV6-5; D gene: NA
CDR3 DNA: TGTGCCAGCAGCGTTTCCGGGAGGGCCAGAGCAGATACGCAGTATTTT; CDR3 protein: CASSVSGRARADTQYF; J gene: TRBJ2-3; clone size: NA; V gene: TRBV9; D gene: TRBD2
CDR3 DNA: TGTGCCAGCAGTACAGGGGGCGCCGCCTATGGCTACACCTTC; CDR3 protein: CASSTGGAAYGYTF; J gene: TRBJ1-2; clone size: NA; V gene: TRBV27; D gene: TRBD1
CDR3 DNA: TGTGCCAGCAGCCCAAGACTTAGACAGGGGGCGTACGAGCAGTACTTC; CDR3 protein: CASSPRLRQGAYEQYF; J gene: TRBJ2-7; clone size: NA; V gene: TRBV27; D gene: TRBD1
CDR3 DNA: TGTGCCAGCAGCTCCAGGGGGAGCAATCAGCCCCAGCATTTT; CDR3 protein: CASSSRGSNQPQHF; J gene: TRBJ1-5; clone size: NA; V gene: TRBV7-9; D gene: TRBD1
CDR3 DNA: TGTGCCAGCAGCTGGACAGGGGGAAGCACAGATACGCAGTATTTT; CDR3 protein: CASSWTGGSTDTQYF; J gene: TRBJ2-3; clone size: once; V gene: TRBV7-8; D gene: TRBD1
CDR3 DNA: TGTGCCAGCAGGAGGGAGGGCCTGCATTACAATGAGCAGTTCTTC; CDR3 protein: CASRREGLHYNEQFF; J gene: TRBJ2-1; clone size: few; V gene: TRBV13; D gene: TRBD2
CDR3 DNA: TGTGCCAGCAGCGTAGTACAGGGTGACACCGGGGAGCTGTTTTTT; CDR3 protein: CASSVVQGDTGELFF; J gene: TRBJ2-2; clone size: NA; V gene: TRBV9; D gene: NA
CDR3 DNA: TGTGCCAGTAGTATCTGGGGGACTCTGGGCAATCAGCCCCAGCATTTT; CDR3 protein: CASSIWGTLGNQPQHF; J gene: TRBJ1-5; clone size: once; V gene: TRBV19; D gene: NA
CDR3 DNA: TGCAGCGTTGAAGGAGAGGACTATGGCTACACCTTC; CDR3 protein: CSVEGEDYGYTF; J gene: TRBJ1-2; clone size: few; V gene: TRBV29-1; D gene: NA
CDR3 DNA: TGTGCCAGCAGCCCAATGGAGTGGTACGAGCAGTACTTC; CDR3 protein: CASSPMEWYEQYF; J gene: TRBJ2-7; clone size: few; V gene: TRBV6-1; D gene: NA
CDR3 DNA: TGTGCCAGCAGCTTGAGTCTAGATCGAGTGCAGTACTTC; CDR3 protein: CASSLSLDRVQYF; J gene: TRBJ2-7; clone size: few; V gene: TRBV11-2; D gene: NA
CDR3 DNA: TGTGCCAGCTCAACCTCCACAGGGAGCTCTGGAAACACCATATATTTT; CDR3 protein: CASSTSTGSSGNTIYF; J gene: TRBJ1-3; clone size: NA; V gene: TRBV18; D gene: NA
CDR3 DNA: TGTGCCAGCAGTGAAGGCCGCTACGAGCAGTACTTC; CDR3 protein: CASSEGRYEQYF; J gene: TRBJ2-7; clone size: NA; V gene: TRBV25-1; D gene: NA
CDR3 DNA: TGTGCCAGCAGTCAGATCAACTATGGCTACACCTTC; CDR3 protein: CASSQINYGYTF; J gene: TRBJ1-2; clone size: NA; V gene: TRBV28; D gene: NA
CDR3 DNA: TGTGCCAGCACACCGGGACTAGCGGGCCTTTCCTCCTACGAGCAGTACTTC; CDR3 protein: CASTPGLAGLSSYEQYF; J gene: TRBJ2-7; clone size: NA; V gene: TRBV5-6; D gene: TRBD2
CDR3 DNA: TGTGCCAGCAGCTTAACCGGGGAGACCCAGTACTTC; CDR3 protein: CASSLTGETQYF; J gene: TRBJ2-5; clone size: NA; V gene: TRBV5-6; D gene: NA
CDR3 DNA: TGCGCCAGCAGCCCCGACGGGAGCTCCTACGAGCAGTACTTC; CDR3 protein: CASSPDGSSYEQYF; J gene: TRBJ2-7; clone size: NA; V gene: TRBV5-1; D gene: NA
CDR3 DNA: TGCGCCAGCAGCCACGGGACAGGCCGATATAGCAATCAGCCCCAGCATTTT; CDR3 protein: CASSHGTGRYSNQPQHF; J gene: TRBJ1-5; clone size: NA; V gene: TRBV23-1; D gene: TRBD1
CDR3 DNA: TGTGCCAGTAATTCGAGAGGACAGGGAGAGGGCGAGACCCAGTACTTC; CDR3 protein: CASNSRGQGEGETQYF; J gene: TRBJ2-5; clone size: NA; V gene: TRBV19; D gene: TRBD1
CDR3 DNA: TGTGCCAGCACCACGGCCACCCAGGGAGAGACCCAGTACTTC; CDR3 protein: CASTTATQGETQYF; J gene: TRBJ2-5; clone size: NA; V gene: TRBV28; D gene: NA
CDR3 DNA: TGCGCCAGCAGCTTGGGGGTAGCCCGATGGCGCACAGATACGCAGTATTTT; CDR3 protein: CASSLGVARWRTDTQYF; J gene: TRBJ2-3; clone size: few; V gene: TRBV5-1; D gene: NA
CDR3 DNA: TGTGCCAGCAGTTTATCAACTAGCGGGAGAGGAAAGGCCTACGAGCAGTACTTC; CDR3 protein: CASSLSTSGRGKAYEQYF; J gene: TRBJ2-7; clone size: NA; V gene: TRBV28; D gene: TRBD2
CDR3 DNA: TGTGCCAGTAGGCTGGCTGGAGATACGCAGTATTTT; CDR3 protein: CASRLAGDTQYF; J gene: TRBJ2-3; clone size: NA; V gene: TRBV19; D gene: NA
CDR3 DNA: TGCAGCGTTGCCAGACAGGGGACCGGGGAGCTGTTTTTT; CDR3 protein: CSVARQGTGELFF; J gene: TRBJ2-2; clone size: NA; V gene: TRBV29-1; D gene: TRBD1
CDR3 DNA: TGTGCCAGCAGCGTTGGACAGGATTCCACAGATACGCAGTATTTT; CDR3 protein: CASSVGQDSTDTQYF; J gene: TRBJ2-3; clone size: NA; V gene: TRBV9; D gene: TRBD1
CDR3 DNA: TGTGCCTCGGGGGGTGGAGAGCAGTACTTC; CDR3 protein: CASGGGEQYF; J gene: TRBJ2-7; clone size: once; V gene: TRBV7-2; D gene: TRBD2
CDR3 DNA: TGTGCCAGCAGCACGGGACAGGGGCTAACGGAGACCCAGTACTTC; CDR3 protein: CASSTGQGLTETQYF; J gene: TRBJ2-5; clone size: NA; V gene: TRBV28; D gene: TRBD1
CDR3 DNA: TGTGCCAGCAGCTTAAAAGCAGGGGTTGAGAACACTGAAGCTTTCTTT; CDR3 protein: CASSLKAGVENTEAFF; J gene: TRBJ1-1; clone size: NA; V gene: TRBV7-3; D gene: NA
CDR3 DNA: TGTGCCAGCAGCTCCCGGAGGGGGCTAGCGGGAGATGGGCAGTACTTC; CDR3 protein: CASSSRRGLAGDGQYF; J gene: TRBJ2-7; clone size: once; V gene: TRBV7-2; D gene: TRBD2
CDR3 DNA: TGTGCCACCAGCAGAGATCTAGCGGAAACTTACGAGCAGTACTTC; CDR3 protein: CATSRDLAETYEQYF; J gene: TRBJ2-7; clone size: NA; V gene: TRBV15; D gene: TRBD2
CDR3 DNA: TGTGCCAGCGGGAGGGCTGGGGCCAACGTCCTGACTTTC; CDR3 protein: CASGRAGANVLTF; J gene: TRBJ2-6; clone size: NA; V gene: TRBV27; D gene: TRBD2
CDR3 DNA: TGTGCCAGCAGCGTAGGGGCGGGAGGCCCCACCGGGGAGCTGTTTTTT; CDR3 protein: CASSVGAGGPTGELFF; J gene: TRBJ2-2; clone size: NA; V gene: TRBV9; D gene: TRBD2